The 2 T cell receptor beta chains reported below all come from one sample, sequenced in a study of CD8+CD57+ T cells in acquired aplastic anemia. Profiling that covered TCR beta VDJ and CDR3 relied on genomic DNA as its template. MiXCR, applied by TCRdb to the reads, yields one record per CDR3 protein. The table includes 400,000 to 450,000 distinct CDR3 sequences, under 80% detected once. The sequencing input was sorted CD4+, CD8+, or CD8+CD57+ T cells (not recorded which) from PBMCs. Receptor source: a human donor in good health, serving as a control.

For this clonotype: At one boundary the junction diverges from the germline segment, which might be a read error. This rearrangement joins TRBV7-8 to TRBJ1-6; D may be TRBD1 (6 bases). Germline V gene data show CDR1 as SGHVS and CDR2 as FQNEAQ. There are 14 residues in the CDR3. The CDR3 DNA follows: TGTGCCAGCAGCTGGCCACGCCGCATCAGGACAGACAATTTT. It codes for CASSWPRRIRTDNF.

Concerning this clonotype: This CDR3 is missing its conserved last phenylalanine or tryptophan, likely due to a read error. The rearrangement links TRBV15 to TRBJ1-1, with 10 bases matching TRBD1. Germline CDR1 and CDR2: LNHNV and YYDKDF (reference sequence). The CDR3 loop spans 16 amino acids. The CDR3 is CASTYRLDRGDTDAFL. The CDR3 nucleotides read TGTGCCAGCACCTACAGGCTGGACAGGGGGGATACTGATGCTTTCTTG.